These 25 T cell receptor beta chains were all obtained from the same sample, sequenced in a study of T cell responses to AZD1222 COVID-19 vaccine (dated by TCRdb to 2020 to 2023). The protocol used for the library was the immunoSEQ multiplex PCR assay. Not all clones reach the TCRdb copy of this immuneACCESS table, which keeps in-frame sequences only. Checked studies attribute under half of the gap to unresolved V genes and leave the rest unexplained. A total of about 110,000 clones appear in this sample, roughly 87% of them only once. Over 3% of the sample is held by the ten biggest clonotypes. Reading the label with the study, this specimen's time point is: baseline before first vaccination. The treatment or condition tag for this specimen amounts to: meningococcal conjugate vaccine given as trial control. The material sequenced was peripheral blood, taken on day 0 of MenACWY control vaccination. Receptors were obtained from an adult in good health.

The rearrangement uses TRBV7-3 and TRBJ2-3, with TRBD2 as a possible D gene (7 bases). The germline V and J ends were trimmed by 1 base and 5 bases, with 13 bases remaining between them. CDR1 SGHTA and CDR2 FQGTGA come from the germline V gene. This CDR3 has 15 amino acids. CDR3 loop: CASSLSGGAKDTQYF. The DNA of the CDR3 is TGTGCCAGCAGCTTAAGCGGGGGCGCGAAAGATACGCAGTATTTT.

CDR3 region: CASSLPGGAQGAEAFF. The CDR3, as DNA: TGTGCCAGCAGTCTGCCCGGGGGGGCTCAAGGGGCTGAAGCTTTCTTT. This chain links TRBV6-6 with TRBJ1-1; tentative D call: TRBD1 (6 bases). This CDR3 has 16 residues. The V end lost 5 bases, the J end lost 6 bases, and 22 bases lay between the germline ends. Germline V lookup: CDR1 MNHNY, CDR2 SVGAGI (reference sequence).

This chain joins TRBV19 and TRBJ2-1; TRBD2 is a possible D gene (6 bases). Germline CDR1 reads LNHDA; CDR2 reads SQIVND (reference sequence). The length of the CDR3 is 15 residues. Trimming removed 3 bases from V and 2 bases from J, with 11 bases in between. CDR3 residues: CASSISGGTYNEQFF. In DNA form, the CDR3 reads TGTGCCAGTAGTATCTCTGGCGGGACCTACAATGAGCAGTTCTTC.

The CDR3 nucleotides read TGTGCCAGTAGTAGTCAGGGACACACTGAAGCTTTCTTT. Protein product: CASSSQGHTEAFF. The chain couples TRBV19 to TRBJ1-1; D is perhaps TRBD1 (5 bases). CDR3 length: 13 residues. Trimming pared 4 bases from V and 3 bases from J, leaving 9 bases between. The V gene's germline CDR1 is LNHDA and CDR2 SQIVND (reference sequence).

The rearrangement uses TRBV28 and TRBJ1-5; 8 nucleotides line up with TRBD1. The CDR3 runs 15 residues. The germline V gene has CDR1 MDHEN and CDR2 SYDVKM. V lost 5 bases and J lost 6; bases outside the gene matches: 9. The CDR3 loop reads CASSPRTGKSQPQHF. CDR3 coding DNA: TGTGCCAGCAGTCCCCGGACAGGGAAGTCTCAGCCCCAGCATTTT.

The CDR3 region is CASSDQGEDQPQHF. The CDR3 DNA reads as TGCGCCAGCAGTGATCAGGGGGAGGATCAGCCCCAGCATTTT. The genes are TRBV10-2 and TRBJ1-5, with 7 bases aligning to TRBD1. The length of the CDR3 is 14 residues. In germline, CDR1 is WSHSY, CDR2 SAAADI. With V trimmed by 3 bases and J by 5 bases, 4 bases remained unmatched.

CDR3 region: CASSFYPGLYGYTF. CDR3 bases: TGTGCCAGCAGCTTCTACCCGGGACTCTATGGCTACACCTTC. This rearrangement joins TRBV5-6 to TRBJ1-2; possible D gene TRBD1, 5 bases. CDR3 length: 14 residues. Germline CDR1 is SGHDT and CDR2 is YYEEEE. Between the trimmed V and J ends, which lost 2 bases and 4 bases, there was a span of 12 bases.

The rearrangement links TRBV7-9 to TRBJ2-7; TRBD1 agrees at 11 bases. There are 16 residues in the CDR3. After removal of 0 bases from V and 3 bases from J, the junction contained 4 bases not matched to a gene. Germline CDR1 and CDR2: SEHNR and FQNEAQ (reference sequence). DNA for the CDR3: TGTGCCAGCAGCTTAGCCCCTGGGACAGGGGGCTACGAGCAGTACTTC. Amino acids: CASSLAPGTGGYEQYF.

The CDR3 sequence is CASTPGDYGYTF. The CDR3 DNA reads TGTGCCAGCACTCCGGGAGACTATGGCTACACCTTC. The chain links TRBV2 to TRBJ1-2; D gene uncertain. Trimming left V 7 bases short and J 3 bases short, with 9 bases between. The CDR3 runs to 12 residues. Germline CDR1 and CDR2: SNHLY and FYNNEI.

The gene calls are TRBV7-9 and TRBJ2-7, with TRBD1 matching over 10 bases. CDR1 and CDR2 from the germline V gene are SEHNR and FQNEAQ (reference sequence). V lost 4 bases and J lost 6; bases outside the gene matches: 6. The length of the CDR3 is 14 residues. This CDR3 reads CASSSPGQGSEQYF. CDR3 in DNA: TGTGCCAGCAGCTCACCGGGACAGGGGTCCGAGCAGTACTTC.

The chain's CDR3 is CASRRPGTGRLNVLTF. The CDR3 DNA is TGTGCCAGCAGACGACCCGGGACAGGGCGGCTCAACGTCCTGACTTTC. V gene TRBV5-8 combines with J gene TRBJ2-6; 9 nucleotides match TRBD1. Germline V gene sequence: CDR1 SGHTS, CDR2 YDEGEE. This CDR3 has 16 residues. Unmatched junction bases numbered 12, after V lost 5 bases and J lost 9 bases.

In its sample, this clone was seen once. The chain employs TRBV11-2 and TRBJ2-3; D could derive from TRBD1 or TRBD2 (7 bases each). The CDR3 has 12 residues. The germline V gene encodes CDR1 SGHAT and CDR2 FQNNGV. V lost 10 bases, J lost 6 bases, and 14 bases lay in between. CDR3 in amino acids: CATRQGGDTQYF. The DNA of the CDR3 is TGTGCCACCAGACAGGGAGGGGATACGCAGTATTTT. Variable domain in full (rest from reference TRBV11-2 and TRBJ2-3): EAGVAQSPRYKIIEKRQSVAFWCNPISGHATLYWYQQILGQGPKLLIQFQNNGVVDDSQLPKDRFSAERLKGVDSTLKIQPAKLEDSAVYLCATRQGGDTQYFGPGTRLTVL.

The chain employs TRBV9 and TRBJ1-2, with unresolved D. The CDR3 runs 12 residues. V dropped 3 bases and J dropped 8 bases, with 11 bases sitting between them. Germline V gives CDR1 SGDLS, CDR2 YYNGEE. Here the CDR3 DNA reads TGTGCCAGCAGCGCCGGGGATTGGGGCTACACCTTC. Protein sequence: CASSAGDWGYTF.

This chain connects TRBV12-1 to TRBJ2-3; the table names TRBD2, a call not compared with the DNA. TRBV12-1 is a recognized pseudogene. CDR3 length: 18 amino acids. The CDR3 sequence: CASSFGAGGPYSTDTQYF. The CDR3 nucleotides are TGTGCCAGCAGCTTTGGAGCGGGGGGGCCTTATAGCACAGATACGCAGTATTTT.

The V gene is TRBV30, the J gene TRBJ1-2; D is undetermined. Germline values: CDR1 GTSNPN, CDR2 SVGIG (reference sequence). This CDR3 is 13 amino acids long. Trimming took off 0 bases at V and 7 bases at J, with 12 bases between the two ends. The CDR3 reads CAWSVGPPGGYTF. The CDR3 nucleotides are TGTGCCTGGAGTGTTGGACCCCCGGGTGGCTACACCTTC.

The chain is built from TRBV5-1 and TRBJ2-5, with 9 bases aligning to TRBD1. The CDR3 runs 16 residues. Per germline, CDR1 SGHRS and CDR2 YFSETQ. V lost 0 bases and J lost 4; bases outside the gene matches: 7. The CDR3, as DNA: TGCGCCAGCAGCTTGGGGACAGGGGTGATTCGAGAGACCCAGTACTTC. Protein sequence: CASSLGTGVIRETQYF.

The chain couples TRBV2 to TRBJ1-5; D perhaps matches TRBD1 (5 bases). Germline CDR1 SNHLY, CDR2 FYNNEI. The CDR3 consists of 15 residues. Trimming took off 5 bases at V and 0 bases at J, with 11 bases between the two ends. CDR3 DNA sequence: TGTGCCAGCAGTTTCACAGGAGATAGCAATCAGCCCCAGCATTTT. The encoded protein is CASSFTGDSNQPQHF.

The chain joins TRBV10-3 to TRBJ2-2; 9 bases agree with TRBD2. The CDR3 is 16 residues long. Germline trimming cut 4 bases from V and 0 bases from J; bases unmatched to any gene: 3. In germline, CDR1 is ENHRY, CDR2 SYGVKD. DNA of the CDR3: TGTGCCATCAGTGTTAGCGGGGGAACGAACACCGGGGAGCTGTTTTTT. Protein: CAISVSGGTNTGELFF.

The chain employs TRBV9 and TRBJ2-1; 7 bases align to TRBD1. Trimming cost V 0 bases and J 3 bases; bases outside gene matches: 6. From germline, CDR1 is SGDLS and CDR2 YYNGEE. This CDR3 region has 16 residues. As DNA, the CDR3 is TGTGCCAGCAGCGTAGCTACTGCAGGGGGCTACAATGAGCAGTTCTTC. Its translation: CASSVATAGGYNEQFF.

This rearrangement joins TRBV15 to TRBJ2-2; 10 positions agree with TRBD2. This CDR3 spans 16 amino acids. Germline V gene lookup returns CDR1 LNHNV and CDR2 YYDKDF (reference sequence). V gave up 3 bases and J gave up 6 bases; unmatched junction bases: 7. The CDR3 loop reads CATSREAGGSAGELFF. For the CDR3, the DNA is TGTGCCACCAGCAGGGAAGCGGGGGGGTCGGCCGGGGAGCTGTTTTTT.

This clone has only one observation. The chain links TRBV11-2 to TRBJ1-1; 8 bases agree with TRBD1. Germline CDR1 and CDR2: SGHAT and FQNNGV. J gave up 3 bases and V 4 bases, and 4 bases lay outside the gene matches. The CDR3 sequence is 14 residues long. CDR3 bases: TGTGCCAGCAGCTCGGACAGGGCTTACACTGAAGCTTTCTTT. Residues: CASSSDRAYTEAFF.

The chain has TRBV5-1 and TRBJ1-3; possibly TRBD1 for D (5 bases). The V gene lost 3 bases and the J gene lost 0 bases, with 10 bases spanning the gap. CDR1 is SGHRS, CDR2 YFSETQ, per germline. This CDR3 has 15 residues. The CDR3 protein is CASSSAGYSGNTIYF. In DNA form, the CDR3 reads TGCGCCAGCAGCTCCGCAGGGTACTCTGGAAACACCATATATTTT.

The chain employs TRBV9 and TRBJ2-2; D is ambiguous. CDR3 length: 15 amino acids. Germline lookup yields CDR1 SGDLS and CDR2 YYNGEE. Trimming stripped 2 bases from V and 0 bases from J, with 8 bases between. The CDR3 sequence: CASSVNSANTGELFF. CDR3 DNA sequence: TGTGCCAGCAGCGTGAACTCAGCGAACACCGGGGAGCTGTTTTTT. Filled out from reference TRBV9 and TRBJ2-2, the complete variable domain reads DSGVTQTPKHLITATGQRVTLRCSPRSGDLSVYWYQQSLDQGLQFLIQYYNGEERAKGNILERFSAQQFPDLHSELNLSSLELGDSALYFCASSVNSANTGELFFGEGSRLTVL.

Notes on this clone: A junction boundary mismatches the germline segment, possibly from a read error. The DNA of the CDR3 is TGTGCCAGCAGTTACAACAGCTATCAGTCCCAGCATTTT. This gives the protein CASSYNSYQSQHF. The genes are TRBV6-5 and TRBJ1-5; D not resolved. Germline lookup yields CDR1 MNHEY and CDR2 SVGAGI. The CDR3 covers 13 residues.

CDR3 sequence reads: CAWSIGTSGGQETQYF. The CDR3 DNA sequence: TGTGCCTGGAGCATAGGGACTAGCGGGGGGCAAGAGACCCAGTACTTC. The chain couples TRBV30 to TRBJ2-5, with TRBD2 matching over 15 bases. With V trimmed by 3 bases and J by 2 bases, 4 bases remained unmatched. The CDR3 has 16 residues. Germline V gives CDR1 GTSNPN, CDR2 SVGIG (reference sequence).